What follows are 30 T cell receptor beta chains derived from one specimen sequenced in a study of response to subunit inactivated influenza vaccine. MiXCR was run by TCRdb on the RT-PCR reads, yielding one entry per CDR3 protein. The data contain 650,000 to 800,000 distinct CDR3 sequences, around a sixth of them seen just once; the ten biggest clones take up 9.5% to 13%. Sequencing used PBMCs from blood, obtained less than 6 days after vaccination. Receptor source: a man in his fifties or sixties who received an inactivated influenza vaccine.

CDR3 region: CASSSGTRQETQYF. The DNA for the CDR3 is TGCGCCAGCAGTTCCGGGACCCGACAAGAGACCCAGTACTTC. V and J are TRBV4-3 and TRBJ2-5, with D perhaps being TRBD1 or TRBD2 (5 bases each). V lost 6 bases, J lost 2 bases, and 13 bases lay in between. The length of the CDR3 is 14 residues. Germline CDR1 is LGHNA and CDR2 is YSLEER.

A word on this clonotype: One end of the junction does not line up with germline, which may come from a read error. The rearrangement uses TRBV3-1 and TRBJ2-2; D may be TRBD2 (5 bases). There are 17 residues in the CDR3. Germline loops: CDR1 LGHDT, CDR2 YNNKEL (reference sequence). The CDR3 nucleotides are TGTGCCAGCAGCCCTCCCGGCAGCGTCTCAATTACCGGGGAACTGTTTTTT. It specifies CASSPPGSVSITGELFF. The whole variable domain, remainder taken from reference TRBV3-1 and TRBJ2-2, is DTAVSQTPKYLVTQMGNDKSIKCEQNLGHDTMYWYKQDSKKFLKIMFSYNNKELIINETVPNRFSPKSPDKAHLNLHINSLELGDSAVYFCASSPPGSVSITGELFFGEGSRLTVL.

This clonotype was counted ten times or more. CDR3 sequence (DNA): TGTGCCAGCAGCTTGGGGCAGCTCTATGGCTACACCTTC. Protein product: CASSLGQLYGYTF. V and J are TRBV5-6 and TRBJ1-2, with D hard to call. Germline V gene data show CDR1 as SGHDT and CDR2 as YYEEEE. The ends were cut back, 0 bases at V and 4 bases at J, with 7 bases in the middle. The CDR3 contains 13 residues.

The DNA of the CDR3 is TGTGCCAGCAGCCGACTCCCGAGGACAGGACCCTACGAGCAGTACTTC. It yields the protein CASSRLPRTGPYEQYF. The chain couples TRBV7-2 to TRBJ2-7; 7 bases align to TRBD1. V trimming: 5 bases; J trimming: 2 bases; junction bases outside the gene matches: 12. Germline CDR1 and CDR2: SGHTA and FQGNSA. The CDR3 length is 16 residues.

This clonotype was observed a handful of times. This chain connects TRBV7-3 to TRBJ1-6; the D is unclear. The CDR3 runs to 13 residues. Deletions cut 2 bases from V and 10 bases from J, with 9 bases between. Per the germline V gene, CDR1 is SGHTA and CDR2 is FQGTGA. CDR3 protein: CASSLGQRSPLHF. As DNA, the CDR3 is TGTGCCAGCAGCTTAGGGCAGAGGTCACCCCTCCACTTT.

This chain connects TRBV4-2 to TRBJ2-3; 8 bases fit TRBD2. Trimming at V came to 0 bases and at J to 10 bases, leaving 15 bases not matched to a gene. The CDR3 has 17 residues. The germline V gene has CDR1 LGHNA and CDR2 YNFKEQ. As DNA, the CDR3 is TGTGCCAGCAGCCAAGATTTCGCTAGCGGGTATGCTAGATCGCAGTATTTT. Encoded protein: CASSQDFASGYARSQYF.

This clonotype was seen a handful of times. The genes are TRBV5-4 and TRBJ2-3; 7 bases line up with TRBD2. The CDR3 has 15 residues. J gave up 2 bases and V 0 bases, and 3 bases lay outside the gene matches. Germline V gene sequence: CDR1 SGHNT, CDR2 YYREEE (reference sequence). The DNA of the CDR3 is TGTGCCAGCAGCTTGGCTAGCGGTTACACAGATACGCAGTATTTT. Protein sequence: CASSLASGYTDTQYF.

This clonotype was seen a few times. The CDR3 DNA is TGTGCCAGCAGTTATTTTGGACAGCCCTACGAGCAGTACTTC. This translates into CASSYFGQPYEQYF. The V call is TRBV6-2 or TRBV6-3, the J call TRBJ2-7; D is perhaps TRBD1 (6 bases). The CDR3 sequence is 14 residues long. V was clipped by 3 bases and J by 2 bases, with 11 bases between them. Germline CDR1 MNHEY, CDR2 SVGEGT.

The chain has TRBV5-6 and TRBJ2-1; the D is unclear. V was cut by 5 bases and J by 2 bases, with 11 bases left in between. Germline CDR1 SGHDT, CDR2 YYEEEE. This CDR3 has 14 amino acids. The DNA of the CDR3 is TGTGCCAGCAGTTGGGCTATCGCCTACAATGAGCAGTTCTTC. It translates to CASSWAIAYNEQFF.

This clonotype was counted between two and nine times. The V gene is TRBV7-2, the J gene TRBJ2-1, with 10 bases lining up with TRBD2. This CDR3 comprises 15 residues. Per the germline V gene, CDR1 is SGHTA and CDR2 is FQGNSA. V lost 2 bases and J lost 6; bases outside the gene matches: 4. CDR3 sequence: CASSLIRLAGNEQFF. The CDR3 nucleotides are TGTGCCAGCAGCTTAATTCGACTAGCGGGCAATGAGCAGTTCTTC.

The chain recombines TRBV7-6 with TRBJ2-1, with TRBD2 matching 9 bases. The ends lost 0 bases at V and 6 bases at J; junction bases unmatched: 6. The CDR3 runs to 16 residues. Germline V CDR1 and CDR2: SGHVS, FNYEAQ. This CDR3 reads CASSLASFSGSNEQFF. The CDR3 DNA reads TGTGCCAGCAGCTTAGCGTCATTTAGCGGGAGCAATGAGCAGTTCTTC.

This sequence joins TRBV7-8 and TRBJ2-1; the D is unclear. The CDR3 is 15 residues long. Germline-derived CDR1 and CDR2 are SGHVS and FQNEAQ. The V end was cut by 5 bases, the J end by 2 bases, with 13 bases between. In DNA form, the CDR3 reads TGTGCCAGCAGCCCCCTTGGAGTTGCCTACAATGAGCAGTTCTTC. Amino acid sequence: CASSPLGVAYNEQFF.

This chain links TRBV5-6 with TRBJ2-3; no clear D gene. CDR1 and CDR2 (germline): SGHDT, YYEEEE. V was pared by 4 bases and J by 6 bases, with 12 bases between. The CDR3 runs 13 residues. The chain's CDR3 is CASSHGRSDTQYF. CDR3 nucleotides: TGTGCCAGCAGCCACGGGCGGAGCGATACGCAGTATTTT.

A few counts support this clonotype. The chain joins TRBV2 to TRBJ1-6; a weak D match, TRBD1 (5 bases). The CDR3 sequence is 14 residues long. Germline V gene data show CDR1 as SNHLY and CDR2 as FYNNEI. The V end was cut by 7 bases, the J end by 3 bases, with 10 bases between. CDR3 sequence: CASKQGDYNSPLHF. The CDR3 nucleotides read TGTGCCAGCAAGCAGGGCGACTATAATTCACCCCTCCACTTT.

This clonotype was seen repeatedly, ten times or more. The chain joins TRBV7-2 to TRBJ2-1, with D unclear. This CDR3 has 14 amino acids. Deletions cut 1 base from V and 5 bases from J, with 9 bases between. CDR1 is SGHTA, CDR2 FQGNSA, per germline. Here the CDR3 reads CASSLGVGNNEQFF. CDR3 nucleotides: TGTGCCAGCAGCTTAGGAGTAGGGAACAATGAGCAGTTCTTC.

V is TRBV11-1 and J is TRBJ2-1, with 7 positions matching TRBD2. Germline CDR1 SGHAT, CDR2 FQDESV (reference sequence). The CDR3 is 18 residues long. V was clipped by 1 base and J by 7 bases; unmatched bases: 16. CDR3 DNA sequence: TGTGCCAGCAGCTTAGAGTGGTTTGTCGCAGCGGGAACTAATGAGCAGTTCTTC. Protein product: CASSLEWFVAAGTNEQFF.

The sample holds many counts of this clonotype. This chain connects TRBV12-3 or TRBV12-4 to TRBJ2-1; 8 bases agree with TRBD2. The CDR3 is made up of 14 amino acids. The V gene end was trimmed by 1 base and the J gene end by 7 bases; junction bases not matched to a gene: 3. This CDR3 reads CASSLVAGGNEQFF. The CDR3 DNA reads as TGTGCCAGCAGTTTAGTGGCGGGGGGAAATGAGCAGTTCTTC.

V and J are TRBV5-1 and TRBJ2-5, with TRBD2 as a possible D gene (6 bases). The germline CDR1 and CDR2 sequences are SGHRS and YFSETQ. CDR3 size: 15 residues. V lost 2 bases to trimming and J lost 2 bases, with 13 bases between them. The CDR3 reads CASSFGGAGQETQYF. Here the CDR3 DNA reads TGCGCCAGCAGCTTTGGAGGGGCGGGTCAAGAGACCCAGTACTTC.

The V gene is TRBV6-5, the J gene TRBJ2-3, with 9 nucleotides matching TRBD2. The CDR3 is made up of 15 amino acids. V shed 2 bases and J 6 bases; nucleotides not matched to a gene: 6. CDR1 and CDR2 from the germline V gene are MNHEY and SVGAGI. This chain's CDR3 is CASSYTRTSVDTQYF. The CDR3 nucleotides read TGTGCCAGCAGTTACACCCGGACTAGCGTGGATACGCAGTATTTT.

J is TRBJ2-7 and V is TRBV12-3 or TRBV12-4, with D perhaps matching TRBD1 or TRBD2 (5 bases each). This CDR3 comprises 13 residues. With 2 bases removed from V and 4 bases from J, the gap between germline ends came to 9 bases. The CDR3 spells CASSLTEGYEQYF. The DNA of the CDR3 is TGTGCCAGCAGTTTAACCGAGGGGTACGAGCAGTACTTC.

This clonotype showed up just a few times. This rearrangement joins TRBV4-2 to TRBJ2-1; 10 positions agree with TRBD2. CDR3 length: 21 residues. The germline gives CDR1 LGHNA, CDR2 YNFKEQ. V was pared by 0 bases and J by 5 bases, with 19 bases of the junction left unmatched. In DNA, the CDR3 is TGTGCCAGCAGCCAAGATTTGAGGGGTAATAGCGGGAGGCTTTTCCACAATGAGCAGTTCTTC. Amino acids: CASSQDLRGNSGRLFHNEQFF.

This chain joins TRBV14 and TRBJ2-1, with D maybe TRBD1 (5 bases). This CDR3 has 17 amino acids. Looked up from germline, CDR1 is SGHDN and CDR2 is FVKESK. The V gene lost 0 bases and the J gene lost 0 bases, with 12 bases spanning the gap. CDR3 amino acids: CASSQDLTGFSYNEQFF. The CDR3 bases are TGTGCCAGCAGCCAAGATCTTACAGGCTTCTCCTACAATGAGCAGTTCTTC.

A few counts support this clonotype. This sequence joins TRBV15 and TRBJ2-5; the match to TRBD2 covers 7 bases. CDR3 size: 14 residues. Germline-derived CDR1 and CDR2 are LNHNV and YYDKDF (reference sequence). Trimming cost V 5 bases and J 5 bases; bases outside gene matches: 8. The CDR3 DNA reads TGTGCCACCAGCCAACGGGGGGTTGTGGAGACCCAGTACTTC. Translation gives CATSQRGVVETQYF.

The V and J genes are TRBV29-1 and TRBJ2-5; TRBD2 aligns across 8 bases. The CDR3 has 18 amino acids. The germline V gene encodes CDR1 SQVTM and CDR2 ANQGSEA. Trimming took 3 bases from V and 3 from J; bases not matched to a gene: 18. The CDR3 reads CSVDTVLGIAGREETQYF. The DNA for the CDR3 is TGCAGCGTTGATACAGTGCTCGGTATAGCGGGGAGAGAAGAGACCCAGTACTTC.

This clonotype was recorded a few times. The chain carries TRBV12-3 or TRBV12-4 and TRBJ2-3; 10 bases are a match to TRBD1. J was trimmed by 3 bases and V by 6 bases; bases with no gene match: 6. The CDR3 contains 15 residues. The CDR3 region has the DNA TGTGCCAGCAGCCCGGGGACAGGGGTTACAGATACGCAGTATTTT. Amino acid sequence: CASSPGTGVTDTQYF.

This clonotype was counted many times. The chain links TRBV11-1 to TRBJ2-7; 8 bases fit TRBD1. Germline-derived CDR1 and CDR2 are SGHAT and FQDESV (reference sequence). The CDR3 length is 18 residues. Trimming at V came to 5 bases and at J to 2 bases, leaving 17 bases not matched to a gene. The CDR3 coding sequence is TGTGCCAGCAGCCCCTCTTGGATCCGGACAGGGATAACCTACGAGCAGTACTTC. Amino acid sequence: CASSPSWIRTGITYEQYF.

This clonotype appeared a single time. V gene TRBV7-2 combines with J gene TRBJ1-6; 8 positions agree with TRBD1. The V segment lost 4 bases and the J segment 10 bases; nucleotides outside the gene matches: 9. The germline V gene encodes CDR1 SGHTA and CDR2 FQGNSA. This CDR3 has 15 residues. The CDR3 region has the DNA TGTGCCAGCAGCTACCCAGGGGGCTTGGCGTCACCCCTCCACTTT. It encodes CASSYPGGLASPLHF. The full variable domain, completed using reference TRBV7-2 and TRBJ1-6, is GAGVSQSPSNKVTEKGKDVELRCDPISGHTALYWYRQSLGQGLEFLIYFQGNSAPDKSGLPSDRFSAERTGGSVSTLTIQRTQQEDSAVYLCASSYPGGLASPLHFGNGTRLTVT.

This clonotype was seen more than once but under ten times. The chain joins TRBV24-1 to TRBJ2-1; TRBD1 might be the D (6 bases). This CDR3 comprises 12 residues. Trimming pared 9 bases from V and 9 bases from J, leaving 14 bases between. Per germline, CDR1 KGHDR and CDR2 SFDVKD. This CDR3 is CATSVQGSEQFF. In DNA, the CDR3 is TGTGCCACCTCCGTACAGGGCAGTGAGCAGTTCTTC.

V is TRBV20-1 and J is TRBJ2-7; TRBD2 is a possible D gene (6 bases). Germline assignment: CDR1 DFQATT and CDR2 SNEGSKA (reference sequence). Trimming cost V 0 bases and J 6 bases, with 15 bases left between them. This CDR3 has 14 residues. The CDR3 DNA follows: TGCAGTGCTAGAGATTGGAGGGTAGGAGTCGAGCAGTACTTC. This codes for CSARDWRVGVEQYF.

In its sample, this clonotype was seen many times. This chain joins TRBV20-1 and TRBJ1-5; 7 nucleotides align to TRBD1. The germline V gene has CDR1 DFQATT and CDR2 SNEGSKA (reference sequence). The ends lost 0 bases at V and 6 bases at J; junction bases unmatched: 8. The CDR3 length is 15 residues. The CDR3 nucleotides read TGCAGTGCTAGAGAACAGGGGCAGTTCTTTCAGCCCCAGCATTTT. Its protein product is CSAREQGQFFQPQHF.